The clone carrying this T cell receptor beta chain was observed a few times. Its matching antigen is unknown. A single record per CDR3 protein comes from TCRdb applying MiXCR to the 5' RACE reads. Of 200,000 to 250,000 distinct CDR3 sequences in the sample, approximately 8.3% are singletons; the top ten hold less than 2%. CDR3 length: 16 residues. Trimming removed 0 bases at V and 10 bases at J, with 19 bases between. Germline CDR1 is LGHDT and CDR2 is YNNKEL (reference sequence). The data are from a study of identical twins. Regarding the study as a whole: Twin pairs' shared out-of-frame alpha sequences were enriched in low generation probability.

In addition, the sample was reused for a study of yellow fever vaccine responses in identical twins. From that second work: On the reported evidence, twins' vaccine T cell responses seemed partly convergent and partly personalized.

This receptor was obtained from a woman aged 18-29 years in good health. The material sequenced was memory (CD45RO+) T cells sorted from blood. V is TRBV3-1 and J is TRBJ2-1; D might be TRBD1 (5 bases). CDR3 sequence: CASSQDWGSLSSEQFF. The DNA of the CDR3 is TGTGCCAGCAGCCAAGATTGGGGCAGTTTAAGTTCGGAGCAGTTCTTC.